Listed here are 20 T cell receptor beta chains from one sample, sequenced in a study of regulatory T cells in long-lasting Graves disease. The time point denotes: newly diagnosed GD, antithyroid drugs for less than 3 months. Researchers made the TCR library from RNA that was extracted from PBMCs. Library construction for TCR beta used iRepertoire HTBI primers and Arm-PCR of CDR3 regions. TCRdb passed the multiplex PCR reads through MiXCR, listing each CDR3 protein once. The sample holds 550,000 or so distinct CDR3 sequences, 12% seen once. Separately, the same data were catalogued under a study of T cells in Graves' hyperthyroidism and ophthalmopathy.

The source material was peripheral blood mononuclear cells (PBMCs), sampled at new diagnosis, from a patient treated with antithyroid drugs. Receptors originate from a woman aged 25-40 years with Graves disease.

This clonotype was detected many times. The chain links TRBV27 to TRBJ2-1; the match to TRBD2 covers 8 bases. The germline gives CDR1 MNHEY, CDR2 SMNVEV (reference sequence). Unmatched junction bases numbered 4, after V lost 6 bases and J lost 0 bases. This CDR3 has 15 residues. CDR3 nucleotide sequence: TGTGCCAGCAGCCTAGCGGGCGTCTCCTACAATGAGCAGTTCTTC. Its protein product is CASSLAGVSYNEQFF.

The chain uses TRBV29-1 and TRBJ2-7, with D uncertain. Germline V gene data show CDR1 as SQVTM and CDR2 as ANQGSEA. V lost 5 bases and J 4 bases, leaving 9 bases between the germline ends. The CDR3 consists of 11 residues. CDR3 protein: CSVNIGYEQYF. The CDR3 DNA follows: TGCAGCGTTAATATCGGATACGAGCAGTACTTC.

This clonotype was detected ten times or more. The junction departs from germline at one end; a sequencing error may be responsible. The V and J genes are TRBV19 and TRBJ2-3; D uncertain. CDR3 size: 14 residues. Germline V gene sequence: CDR1 LNHDA, CDR2 SQIVND (reference sequence). CDR3 nucleotides: TGTGCCAGTAGTAATCTTTGGAGCACGGATACGCAGTATTTT. Its protein is CASSNLWSTDTQYF.

This clonotype was recorded a few times. The genes are TRBV7-2 and TRBJ2-7, with D perhaps matching TRBD2 (5 bases). Trimming stripped 1 base from V and 5 bases from J, with 15 bases between. The length of the CDR3 is 15 residues. Germline assignment: CDR1 SGHTA and CDR2 FQGNSA. CDR3 bases: TGTGCCAGCAGCTTAGATGGCGGGTGGCGGGACGAGCAGTACTTC. Translating gives CASSLDGGWRDEQYF. The complete variable domain, with remaining parts taken from reference TRBV7-2 and TRBJ2-7, reads GAGVSQSPSNKVTEKGKDVELRCDPISGHTALYWYRQSLGQGLEFLIYFQGNSAPDKSGLPSDRFSAERTGGSVSTLTIQRTQQEDSAVYLCASSLDGGWRDEQYFGPGTRLTVT.

This clonotype was picked up a small number of times. The chain links TRBV19 to TRBJ2-1; 7 positions agree with TRBD2. The CDR3 is 15 amino acids. Germline V gene sequence: CDR1 LNHDA, CDR2 SQIVND (reference sequence). The V segment lost 5 bases and the J segment 2 bases; nucleotides outside the gene matches: 6. The CDR3 loop is CASSLLASTYNEQFF. The DNA for the CDR3 is TGTGCCAGTAGTCTACTAGCGTCTACCTACAATGAGCAGTTCTTC.

The chain combines TRBV5-1 with TRBJ2-1; tentatively, D is TRBD2 (6 bases). Germline V gene sequence: CDR1 SGHRS, CDR2 YFSETQ. The CDR3 runs 15 residues. V dropped 0 bases and J dropped 9 bases, with 16 bases sitting between them. The chain's CDR3 is CASSLGYSGEGEQFF. The CDR3 coding sequence is TGCGCCAGCAGCTTGGGGTATAGCGGCGAGGGTGAGCAGTTCTTC.

A few counts support this clonotype. The chain uses TRBV6-1 and TRBJ2-3; 8 nucleotides line up with TRBD2. This CDR3 has 16 residues. V lost 6 bases and J lost 1; bases outside the gene matches: 9. Germline V gene data show CDR1 as MNHNS and CDR2 as SASEGT. The CDR3, as DNA: TGTGCCAGCAGCGTTACTACTAGCGGTGGCACAGATACGCAGTATTTT. This sequence encodes CASSVTTSGGTDTQYF.

The chain employs TRBV4-1 and TRBJ1-2, with TRBD1 as a possible D gene (6 bases). This CDR3 is 14 amino acids long. Germline CDR1 reads MGHRA; CDR2 reads YSYEKL. Trimming took off 3 bases at V and 6 bases at J, with 14 bases between the two ends. The CDR3 reads CASSHNIQGDGYTF. Here the CDR3 DNA reads TGCGCCAGCAGCCATAATATACAGGGAGATGGCTACACCTTC.

The chain carries TRBV29-1 and TRBJ1-2, with unresolved D. The V end lost 4 bases, the J end lost 8 bases, and 14 bases lay between the germline ends. Germline assignment: CDR1 SQVTM and CDR2 ANQGSEA. This CDR3 comprises 12 residues. CDR3 sequence: CSVGLPTYGYTF. In DNA, the CDR3 is TGCAGCGTTGGGCTGCCGACTTACGGCTACACCTTC.

This clonotype has a count of ten or more. The chain recombines TRBV2 with TRBJ2-1; TRBD1 matches at 7 bases. Germline loops: CDR1 SNHLY, CDR2 FYNNEI. The CDR3 loop spans 12 amino acids. Trimming removed 4 bases from V and 10 bases from J; junction bases left unmatched: 4. The CDR3 nucleotides read TGTGCCAGCAGTGGACAGGGTTTGGAGCAGTTCTTC. Its protein product is CASSGQGLEQFF.

This clonotype was recorded many times. The rearrangement uses TRBV28 and TRBJ2-5; the match to TRBD1 covers 8 bases. Germline CDR1 is MDHEN and CDR2 is SYDVKM. CDR3 length: 14 amino acids. With 4 bases clipped from V and 5 bases from J, the junction kept 6 bases outside the gene matches. The CDR3 sequence is CASSWTGRKETQYF. In DNA, the CDR3 is TGTGCCAGCAGTTGGACAGGGCGGAAGGAGACCCAGTACTTC.

This clonotype was detected ten times or more. V gene TRBV25-1 combines with J gene TRBJ1-3; 9 bases are shared with TRBD1. CDR3 length equals 13 residues. Losses at the gene ends were 6 bases for V and 4 bases for J; bases not matched to a gene: 1. Germline V CDR1 and CDR2: MGHDK, SYGVNS. The CDR3 loop is CASSGTGGNTIYF. As DNA, the CDR3 is TGTGCCAGCAGCGGGACAGGGGGAAACACCATATATTTT.

This clonotype was seen many times. This chain links TRBV7-9 with TRBJ1-1, with a possible D match to TRBD1 (5 bases). Trimming removed 5 bases from V and 5 bases from J, with 21 bases in between. CDR1 is SEHNR and CDR2 is FQNEAQ in the germline V gene (reference sequence). The CDR3 is made up of 16 amino acids. CDR3 nucleotides: TGTGCCAGCAGCATCATTAGTGGTCAGGGTTGGACTGAAGCTTTCTTT. Its protein product is CASSIISGQGWTEAFF.

Ten or more counts support this clonotype. The V and J genes are TRBV28 and TRBJ1-2; tentatively, D is TRBD1 (5 bases). Germline CDR1 and CDR2: MDHEN and SYDVKM. Trimming left V 2 bases short and J 6 bases short, with 13 bases between. The CDR3 is 14 residues long. As DNA, the CDR3 is TGTGCCAGCAGTTTAGTACCGGGGGGTAATGGCTACACCTTC. Amino acids: CASSLVPGGNGYTF.

This clonotype occurred many times. The chain couples TRBV11-2 to TRBJ1-2, with D possibly being TRBD1 (5 bases). CDR1 is SGHAT and CDR2 is FQNNGV in the germline V gene. The CDR3 has 16 amino acids. V lost 5 bases and J 2 bases, leaving 18 bases between the germline ends. CDR3 residues: CASSPGRASMNYGYTF. DNA for the CDR3: TGTGCCAGCAGCCCAGGGCGGGCCTCCATGAACTATGGCTACACCTTC.

The genes are TRBV6-2 or TRBV6-3 and TRBJ2-2; D ambiguous. Germline CDR1 MNHEY, CDR2 SVGEGT. V lost 2 bases and J 2 bases, leaving 9 bases between the germline ends. This CDR3 has 15 amino acids. Here the CDR3 reads CASSYGQINTGELFF. CDR3 nucleotides: TGTGCCAGCAGTTACGGGCAGATTAACACCGGGGAGCTGTTTTTT.

In the case of this clonotype: Being one base from a much bigger clone, this may be a read error. The J gene is TRBJ1-2, the V gene TRBV28; maybe TRBD1 (5 bases). Trimming stripped 5 bases from V and 4 bases from J, with 17 bases between. Germline V CDR1 and CDR2: MDHEN, SYDVKM. The CDR3 runs to 15 residues. The CDR3: CASSAQVGDVYGYTF. CDR3 DNA: TGTGCCAGCAGTGCTCAGGTGGGGGATGTCTATGGCTACACCTTC.

This clonotype was observed many times. This chain joins TRBV5-1 and TRBJ2-7; no firm D call. In germline, CDR1 is SGHRS, CDR2 YFSETQ. The CDR3 consists of 13 residues. V lost 4 bases and J lost 3, with 11 bases in between. As DNA, the CDR3 is TGCGCCAGCAGCGTCATGTCGCGCTACGAGCAGTACTTC. This codes for CASSVMSRYEQYF.

The CDR3 reads CASSPGRDSYNSPLHF. The CDR3 coding sequence is TGTGCCAGTAGTCCCGGCCGGGACAGCTATAATTCACCCCTCCACTTT. The gene calls are TRBV19 and TRBJ1-6, with TRBD1 matching 7 bases. V lost 5 bases and J lost 3; bases outside the gene matches: 7. The length of the CDR3 is 16 residues. Germline V CDR1 and CDR2: LNHDA, SQIVND (reference sequence).

This clonotype was seen a few times. This chain connects TRBV7-8 to TRBJ1-1, with D unresolved. The germline gives CDR1 SGHVS, CDR2 FQNEAQ. The CDR3 totals 17 residues. Trimming removed 2 bases from V and 1 base from J, with 17 bases in between. The CDR3 sequence is CASSLSGGLLPNTEAFF. In DNA, the CDR3 is TGTGCCAGCAGCTTATCGGGAGGACTATTACCGAACACTGAAGCTTTCTTT. Using reference TRBV7-8 and TRBJ1-1 for the parts outside the CDR3, the full variable domain is GAGVSQSPRYKVAKRGQDVALRCDPISGHVSLFWYQQALGQGPEFLTYFQNEAQLDKSGLPSDRFFAERPEGSVSTLKIQRTQQEDSAVYLCASSLSGGLLPNTEAFFGQGTRLTVV.